Sequencing of this T cell receptor beta chain was carried out in a study of cytomegalovirus exposure and HLA in healthy donors. Study summary: In a previous analysis, 100 million to 140 million unique TCR beta sequences were found from 170 million or so T cells.

Study-level findings and limits: Versus the approximately 670-donor mean, an Asian-associated ancestry cluster reportedly showed fewer N-insertions in a later analysis. In a later analysis, specific HLA alleles were associated with under 20,000 TCR beta sequences at a 0.05 false discovery rate.

Concerning this clone: Its antigen remains unknown.

Vbeta (60) and Jbeta (13) primers were used in the PCR. Sequencing was performed with immunoSEQ multiplex PCR; in TCRdb, only in-frame clones are kept and a portion is missing. Altogether about 61,000 clones are present, over 70% being singletons, with the ten largest covering roughly 51%. Per the germline V gene, CDR1 is KGHSH and CDR2 is LQKENI. The CDR3 is 15 residues long. Trimming took off 1 base at V and 3 bases at J, with 12 bases between the two ends. The rearrangement joins TRBV18 to TRBJ2-5; possible D gene TRBD1, 5 bases. The sequenced sample was PBMCs. This TCR derives from a man aged 50 to 60 in good health and CMV-seropositive. DNA for the CDR3: TGTGCCAGCTCACCACTTCTAGGCAGGGAAGAGACCCAGTACTTC. It translates to CASSPLLGREETQYF.